This TCR beta chain stems from a study of blood T cell repertoires in COVID-19. This CDR3 has 13 amino acids. Germline values: CDR1 SGHTA, CDR2 FQGNSA. The V gene lost 0 bases and the J gene lost 10 bases, with 10 bases spanning the gap. Using immunoSEQ multiplex PCR, the repertoire was profiled, and TCRdb retains in-frame clones only, with some absent. The data contain tens of thousands of clones, 83% of them singletons. J is TRBJ2-1 and V is TRBV7-2; D might be TRBD2 (6 bases). The specimen was peripheral blood. The receptor was derived from a man in his sixties with active COVID-19. For the CDR3, the DNA is TGTGCCAGCAGCTTAGCGGGGGGACGGGAGCAGTTCTTC. This gives the protein CASSLAGGREQFF.